This record concerns one T cell receptor beta chain sequence. The sample is drawn from a study of blood T cells in healthy people across ages. Then a second PCR, running roughly 7 to 11 cycles, was carried out with a sample-barcoded 5' primer and a J-beta primer mix. TCRdb fed the 5' RACE reads into MiXCR, producing one record per CDR3 protein. The sample lists around 900,000 distinct CDR3 sequences, roughly 50% seen once, with around 21% in the top ten. Samples each yielded at least 5.5 micrograms of total RNA. V shed 5 bases, J shed 5 bases, and the junction held 7 bases outside the gene matches. The germline V gene encodes CDR1 SGHTA and CDR2 FQGNSA. The CDR3 length is 15 residues.

Sequenced sample: blood. The rearrangement uses TRBV7-2 and TRBJ2-1; TRBD2 matches at 9 bases. The sequence was collected from a woman aged 60-75 years in good health. CDR3 residues: CASSGSGRVNNEQFF. DNA for the CDR3: TGTGCCAGCAGCGGTAGCGGGAGAGTCAACAATGAGCAGTTCTTC.